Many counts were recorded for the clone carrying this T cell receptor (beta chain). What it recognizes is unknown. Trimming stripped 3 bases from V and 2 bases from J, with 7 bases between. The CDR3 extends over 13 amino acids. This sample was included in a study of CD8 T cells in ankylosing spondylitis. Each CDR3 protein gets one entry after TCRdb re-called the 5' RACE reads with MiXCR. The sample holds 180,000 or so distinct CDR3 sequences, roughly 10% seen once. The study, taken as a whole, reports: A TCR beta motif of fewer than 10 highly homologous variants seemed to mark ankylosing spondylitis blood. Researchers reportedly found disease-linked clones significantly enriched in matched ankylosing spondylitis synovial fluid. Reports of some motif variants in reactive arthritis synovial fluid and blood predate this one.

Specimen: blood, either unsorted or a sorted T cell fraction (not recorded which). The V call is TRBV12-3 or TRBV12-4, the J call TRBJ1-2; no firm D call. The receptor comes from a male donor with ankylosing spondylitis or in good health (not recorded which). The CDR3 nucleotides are TGTGCCAGCAGTTTTCTTACGAACTATGGCTACACCTTC. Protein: CASSFLTNYGYTF.